A single T cell receptor (beta chain) is shown here with its context. The sample comes from a study of blood T cell repertoires in COVID-19. Looking at the study overall: The samples span acute and convalescent COVID-19 from the United States, Italy and Spain. Sources were T cells, B-cell-depleted T cells, or PBMCs; the material itself was cDNA or gDNA.

Germline loops: CDR1 MDHEN, CDR2 SYDVKM. The CDR3 has 13 amino acids. With V trimmed by 4 bases and J by 6 bases, 3 bases remained unmatched. Original processing methods: Amplification of reference gene primers was used by the study to estimate nucleated cell counts. Measured with immunoSEQ multiplex PCR; TCRdb has only the in-frame clones, and not every one. The V and J calls and clone size are taken from that table; D and trimming were inferred from the DNA. The sample includes about 230,000 clones, 81% of them seen just once. This sequence originates from an elderly woman with acute or convalescent COVID-19. The sample taken for sequencing was peripheral blood. The V gene is TRBV28, the J gene TRBJ1-1, with 9 bases identical to TRBD1. The CDR3 loop is CASSSGQGPEAFF. The CDR3 nucleotides read TGTGCCAGCAGTTCGGGACAGGGACCTGAAGCTTTCTTT.